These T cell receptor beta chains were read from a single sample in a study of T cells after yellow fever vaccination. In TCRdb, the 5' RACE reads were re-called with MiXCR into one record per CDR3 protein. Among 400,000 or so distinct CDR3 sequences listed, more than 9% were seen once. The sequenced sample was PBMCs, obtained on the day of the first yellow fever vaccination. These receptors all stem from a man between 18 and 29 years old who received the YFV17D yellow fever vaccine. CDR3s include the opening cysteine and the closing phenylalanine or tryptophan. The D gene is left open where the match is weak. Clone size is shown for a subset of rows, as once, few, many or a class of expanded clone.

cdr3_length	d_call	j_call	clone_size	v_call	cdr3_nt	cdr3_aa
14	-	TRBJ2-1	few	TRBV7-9	TGTGCCAGCAGCAAACGGGGCGGAGACAATGAGCAGTTCTTC	CASSKRGGDNEQFF
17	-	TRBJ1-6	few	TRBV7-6	TGTGCCAGCAGCCGAGGAACAGGGCTATCCTATAATTCACCCCTCCACTTT	CASSRGTGLSYNSPLHF
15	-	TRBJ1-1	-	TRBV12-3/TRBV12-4	TGTGCCAGCAGTTTAGCGCTCGGGGGGGACACTGAAGCTTTCTTT	CASSLALGGDTEAFF
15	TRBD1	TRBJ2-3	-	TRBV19	TGTGCCAGCCAAGCCCTGGACAGGGTGACAGATACGCAGTATTTT	CASQALDRVTDTQYF
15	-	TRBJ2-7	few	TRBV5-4	TGTGCCAGCAGCCCGAGGTCGGGGAAGTCCTACGAGCAGTACTTC	CASSPRSGKSYEQYF
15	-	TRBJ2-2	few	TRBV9	TGTGCCAGCAGCGTAGAGGGTCGACAGGCCGGGGAGCTGTTTTTT	CASSVEGRQAGELFF
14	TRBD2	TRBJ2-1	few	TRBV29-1	TGCAGCGTGGACGGGACTAGCGGCTACAATGAGCAGTTCTTC	CSVDGTSGYNEQFF
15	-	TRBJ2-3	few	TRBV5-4	TGTGCCAGCACCCCGGGTGTTGGGTTCACAGATACGCAGTATTTT	CASTPGVGFTDTQYF
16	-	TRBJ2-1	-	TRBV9	TGTGCCAGCAGCGTAATTTCCCTAGCGCGGAACAATGAGCAGTTCTTC	CASSVISLARNNEQFF
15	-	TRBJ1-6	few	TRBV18	TGTGCCAGCTCACCCAGGACCGGGAGAAATTCACCCCTCCACTTT	CASSPRTGRNSPLHF
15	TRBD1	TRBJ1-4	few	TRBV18	TGTGCCAGCTCACCCCGGGACAGGGGGCCTGAAAAACTGTTTTTT	CASSPRDRGPEKLFF
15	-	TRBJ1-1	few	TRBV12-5	TGTGCTAGTGGCCCCGAGAGGGGCAGGACCACTGAAGCTTTCTTT	CASGPERGRTTEAFF
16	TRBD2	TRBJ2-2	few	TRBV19	TGTGCCAGCTTTAAGCGGGGGGAGACACCACACGGGGAGCTGTTTTTT	CASFKRGETPHGELFF
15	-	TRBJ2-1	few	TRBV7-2	TGTGCCAGCAGCTTAGACAAAAACTCCTACAATGAGCAGTTCTTC	CASSLDKNSYNEQFF
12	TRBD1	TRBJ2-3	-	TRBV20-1	TGCAGTGCTTGGACAGGGTACGATACGCAGTATTTT	CSAWTGYDTQYF
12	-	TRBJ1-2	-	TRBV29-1	TGCAGCGCCAAAGGGGTCCACTATGGCTACACCTTC	CSAKGVHYGYTF
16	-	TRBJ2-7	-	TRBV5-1	TGCGCCAGCGGAGACGTCAAACACGGGCCGTCCTACGAGCAGTACTTC	CASGDVKHGPSYEQYF
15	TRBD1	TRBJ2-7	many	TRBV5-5	TGTGCCAGCAGCTCACCGGGACAGGGAGCCTACGAGCAGTACTTC	CASSSPGQGAYEQYF
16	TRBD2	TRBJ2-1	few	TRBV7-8	TGTGCCAGCAGCTCCCCCGGACTAGCGGGGGGTGGTGAGCAGTTCTTC	CASSSPGLAGGGEQFF
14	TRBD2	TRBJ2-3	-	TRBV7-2	TGTGCCATCACCCCGGGACTAGCGGGAGATACGCAGTATTTT	CAITPGLAGDTQYF
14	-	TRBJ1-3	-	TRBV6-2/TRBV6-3	TGTGCCAGGAGTTTGGCGGAATCTGGAAACACCATATATTTT	CARSLAESGNTIYF
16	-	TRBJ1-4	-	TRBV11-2	TGTGCCAGCAGTCTACAGTTCAGAGCAACTAATGAAAAACTGTTTTTT	CASSLQFRATNEKLFF
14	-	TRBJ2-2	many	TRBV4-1	TGCGCCAGCAGACGGGGGGCGGGCACCGGGGAGCTGTTTTTT	CASRRGAGTGELFF